This note documents a single T cell receptor beta chain sequence. Assay: immunoSEQ multiplex PCR; the TCRdb copy retains only in-frame clones and omits some. The table shows about 45,000 clones, with approximately 91% occurring only once. The CDR3 is 15 amino acids. V lost 0 bases and J lost 5, with 13 bases in between. Germline-derived CDR1 and CDR2 are SGHNT and YENEEA. These data originate in a study of OX40 agonist ivuxolimab in advanced cancers. As for the study in general: Patients undergoing dose escalation presented with hepatocellular carcinoma, melanoma, renal cell or head and neck cancer. Partial responses occurred in Three dose-escalation patients, one with hepatocellular carcinoma and two with cutaneous melanoma.

The clonotype originates from an adult with an advanced solid tumor such as melanoma, head and neck, liver or kidney cancer. The V and J genes are TRBV11-3 and TRBJ2-5; TRBD2 is a possible D gene (6 bases). The sample here was CD4+ or CD8+ T cells sorted from blood, taken in a trial of the OX40 agonist ivuxolimab. The CDR3 reads CASSLEGGPGETQYF. CDR3 bases: TGTGCCAGCAGCTTAGAGGGGGGACCAGGGGAGACCCAGTACTTC. The full variable domain, in which reference TRBV11-3 and TRBJ2-5 provide the parts outside the CDR3, is EAGVVQSPRYKIIEKKQPVAFWCNPISGHNTLYWYLQNLGQGPELLIRYENEEAVDDSQLPKDRFSAERLKGVDSTLKIQPAELGDSAVYLCASSLEGGPGETQYFGPGTRLLVL.